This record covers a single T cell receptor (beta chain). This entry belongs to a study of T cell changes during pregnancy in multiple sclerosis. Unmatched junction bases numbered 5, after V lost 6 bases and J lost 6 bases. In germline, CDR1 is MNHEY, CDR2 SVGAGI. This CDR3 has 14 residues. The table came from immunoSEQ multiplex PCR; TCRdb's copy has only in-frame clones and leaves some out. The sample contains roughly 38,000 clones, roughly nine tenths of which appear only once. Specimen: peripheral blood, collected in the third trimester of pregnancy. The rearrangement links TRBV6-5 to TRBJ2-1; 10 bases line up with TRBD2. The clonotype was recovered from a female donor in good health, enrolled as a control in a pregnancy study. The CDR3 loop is CASSRLAGSNEQFF. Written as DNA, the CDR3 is TGTGCCAGCAGCCGACTAGCGGGTAGCAATGAGCAGTTCTTC.